The clone carrying this T cell receptor beta chain was counted between two and nine times. Its antigen is as yet unknown. Unique molecular identifiers featured in how the TCRbeta library was prepared. TCRdb used MiXCR to reprocess the PCR reads, holding one entry per CDR3 protein. The sample yields approximately 130,000 distinct CDR3 sequences, 8% to 10% seen once. The sample comes from a study of T-cell reconstitution after alpha-beta-depleted transplantation in children. General study findings and limits: It was reported that alpha-beta T cells came from several hundred expanded graft clones (about two months after transplant). High day-60 TCRbeta diversity in some patients came from surviving recipient T cells and thymic progenitors. One year after transplant, T-cell counts and diversity came mostly from newly produced T cells.

The CDR3 is 16 amino acids. The ends lost 5 bases at V and 5 bases at J; junction bases unmatched: 7. This specimen consisted of PBMCs, mostly from graft donor cells, obtained 180 days after TCRalphabeta/CD19-depleted stem cell transplant. The chain is built from TRBV12-3 or TRBV12-4 and TRBJ2-7, with 15 bases that match TRBD2. The TCR originated in a girl under three years old who had a stem cell transplant for combined immunodeficiency, so the T cells may come from the graft donor. In DNA form, the CDR3 reads TGTGCCAGCAGTCCCTCCGGGACTAGCGGGAGGAACGAGCAGTACTTC. Residues: CASSPSGTSGRNEQYF.